This TCR beta chain is from a study of blood T cell repertoires in COVID-19. About the research overall: T cells, B-cell-depleted T cells, or PBMCs provided the cDNA or gDNA that served as material.

The authors' processing: The authors estimated nucleated cell counts from reference gene primer amplification. TCRdb keeps only in-frame clones here, not all; method: immunoSEQ multiplex PCR. V, J and clone size are those of that table, while D and trimming were read from the DNA. The sample lists 250,000 to 300,000 clones; around nine tenths were seen once. The trim removed 4 bases at V and 3 bases at J, leaving 2 bases unmatched. The CDR3 runs to 14 residues. Germline assignment: CDR1 LGHDT and CDR2 YNNKEL (reference sequence). Those enrolled, adults aged roughly 18 to 100 years, came from 20 to 25 US areas.

The receptor's source is a woman aged 25 to 39 who had recovered from COVID-19. The rearrangement uses TRBV3-1 (or the pseudogene TRBV3-2) and TRBJ2-7, with 11 nucleotides matching TRBD1. Source material: PBMCs or T cells enriched from blood (not recorded which). This CDR3 reads CASSPGQGVYEQYF. For the CDR3, the DNA is TGTGCCAGCAGCCCGGGACAGGGGGTCTACGAGCAGTACTTC.